This T cell receptor (beta chain) derives from a study of blood T cell repertoires in COVID-19. TCRdb's copy holds only in-frame clones and misses some; the assay was immunoSEQ multiplex PCR. In the table there are about 160,000 clones, approximately 86% of which are singletons. Self-reported history from a screening survey and questionnaire set each donor's cohort. This CDR3 has 15 residues. Germline V lookup: CDR1 SGHNT, CDR2 YYREEE (reference sequence). V was shortened by 4 bases and J by 0 bases, with 13 bases between the two germline ends. The rearrangement joins TRBV5-4 to TRBJ1-1; possibly TRBD1 for D (6 bases). This TCR derives from a man in his 60s who had recovered from COVID-19. The sequencing sample was made of PBMCs or T cells enriched from blood (not recorded which). The CDR3 protein is CASSLTGSMNTEAFF. The DNA for the CDR3 is TGTGCCAGCAGCCTGACAGGTTCCATGAACACTGAAGCTTTCTTT. Based on the CDR3 plus reference TRBV5-4 and TRBJ1-1, the full variable domain is ETGVTQSPTHLIKTRGQQVTLRCSSQSGHNTVSWYQQALGQGPQFIFQYYREEENGRGNFPPRFSGLQFPNYSSELNVNALELDDSALYLCASSLTGSMNTEAFFGQGTRLTVV.